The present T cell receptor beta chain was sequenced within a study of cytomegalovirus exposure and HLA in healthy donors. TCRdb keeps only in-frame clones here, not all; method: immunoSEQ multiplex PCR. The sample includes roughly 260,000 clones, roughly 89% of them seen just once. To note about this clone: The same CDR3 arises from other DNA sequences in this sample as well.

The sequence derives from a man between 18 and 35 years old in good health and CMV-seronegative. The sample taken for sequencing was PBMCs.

The CDR3 nucleotides read TGTGCCAGTAGTCTGCTAGCGGGAGACTACGAGCAGTACTTC. This sequence encodes CASSLLAGDYEQYF. The chain is built from TRBV19 and TRBJ2-7, with 10 bases lining up with TRBD2. The CDR3 length is 14 residues. V was clipped by 5 bases and J by 3 bases; unmatched bases: 4. Per germline, CDR1 LNHDA and CDR2 SQIVND (reference sequence).